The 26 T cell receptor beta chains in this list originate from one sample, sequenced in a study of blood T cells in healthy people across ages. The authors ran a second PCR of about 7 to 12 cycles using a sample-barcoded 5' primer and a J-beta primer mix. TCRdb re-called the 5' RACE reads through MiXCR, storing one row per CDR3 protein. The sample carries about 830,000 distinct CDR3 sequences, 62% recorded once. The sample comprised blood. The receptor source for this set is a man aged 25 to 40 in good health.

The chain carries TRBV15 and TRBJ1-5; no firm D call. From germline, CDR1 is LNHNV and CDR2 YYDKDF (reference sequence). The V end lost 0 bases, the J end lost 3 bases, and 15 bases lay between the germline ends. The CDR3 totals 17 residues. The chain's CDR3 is CATSRDLMVTANQPQHF. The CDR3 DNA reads TGTGCCACCAGCAGAGATTTGATGGTAACTGCCAATCAGCCCCAGCATTTT.

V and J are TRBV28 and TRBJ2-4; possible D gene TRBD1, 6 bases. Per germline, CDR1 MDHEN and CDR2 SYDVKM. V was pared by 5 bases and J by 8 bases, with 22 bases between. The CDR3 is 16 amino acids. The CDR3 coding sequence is TGTGCCAGCAGTAGCCGTGGCAGGGGTCCTCCAGACATTCAGTACTTC. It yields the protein CASSSRGRGPPDIQYF.

The CDR3 loop reads CASSAVGSSYEQYF. The CDR3 DNA follows: TGTGCCAGCAGTGCGGTCGGCAGTTCCTACGAGCAGTACTTC. The chain links TRBV6-1 to TRBJ2-7; no clear D. This CDR3 has 14 amino acids. Trimming removed 4 bases from V and 1 base from J, with 11 bases in between. The germline V gene has CDR1 MNHNS and CDR2 SASEGT.

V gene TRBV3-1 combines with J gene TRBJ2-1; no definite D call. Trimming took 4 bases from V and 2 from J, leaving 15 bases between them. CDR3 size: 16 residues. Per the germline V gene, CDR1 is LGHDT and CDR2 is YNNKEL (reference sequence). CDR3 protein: CASSPTLARPYNEQFF. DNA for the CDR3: TGTGCCAGCAGCCCAACTCTGGCTAGGCCCTACAATGAGCAGTTCTTC.

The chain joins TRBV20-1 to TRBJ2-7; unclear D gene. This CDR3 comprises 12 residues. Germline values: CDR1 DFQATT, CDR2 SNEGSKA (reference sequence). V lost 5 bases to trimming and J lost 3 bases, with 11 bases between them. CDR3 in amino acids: CSARHAGYEQYF. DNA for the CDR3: TGCAGTGCTCGGCATGCTGGCTACGAGCAGTACTTC.

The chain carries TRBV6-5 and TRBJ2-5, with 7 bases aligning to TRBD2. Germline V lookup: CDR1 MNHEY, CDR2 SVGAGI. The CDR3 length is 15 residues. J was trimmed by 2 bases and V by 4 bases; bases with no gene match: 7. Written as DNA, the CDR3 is TGTGCCAGCAGTTCCAATCCGGGACTACAAGAGACCCAGTACTTC. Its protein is CASSSNPGLQETQYF.

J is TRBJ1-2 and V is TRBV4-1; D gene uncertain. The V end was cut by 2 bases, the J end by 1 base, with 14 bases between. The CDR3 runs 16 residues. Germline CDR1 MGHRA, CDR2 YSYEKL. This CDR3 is CASSQLTDPVNYGYTF. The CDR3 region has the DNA TGCGCCAGCAGCCAACTTACCGACCCGGTTAACTATGGCTACACCTTC.

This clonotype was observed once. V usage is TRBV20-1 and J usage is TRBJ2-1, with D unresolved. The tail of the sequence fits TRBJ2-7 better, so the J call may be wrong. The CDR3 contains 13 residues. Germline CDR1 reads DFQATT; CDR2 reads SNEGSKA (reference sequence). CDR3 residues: CSARDPRRAEQYF. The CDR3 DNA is TGCAGTGCTAGAGATCCCCGAAGGGCCGAGCAGTACTTC.

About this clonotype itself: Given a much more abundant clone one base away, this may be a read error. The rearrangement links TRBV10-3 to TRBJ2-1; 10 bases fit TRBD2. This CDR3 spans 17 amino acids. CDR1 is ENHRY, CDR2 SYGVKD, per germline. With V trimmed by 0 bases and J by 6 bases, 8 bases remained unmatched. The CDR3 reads CAISESASGGAGNEQFF. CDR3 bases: TGTGCCATCAGTGAGTCTGCGAGCGGGGGGGCCGGCAATGAGCAGTTCTTC.

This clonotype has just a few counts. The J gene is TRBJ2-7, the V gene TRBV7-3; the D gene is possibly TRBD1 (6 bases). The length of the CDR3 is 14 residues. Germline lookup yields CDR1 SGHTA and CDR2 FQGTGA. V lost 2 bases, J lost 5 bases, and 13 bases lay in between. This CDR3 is CASSLSGPGDEQYF. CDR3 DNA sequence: TGTGCCAGCAGCTTATCAGGGCCAGGGGACGAGCAGTACTTC.

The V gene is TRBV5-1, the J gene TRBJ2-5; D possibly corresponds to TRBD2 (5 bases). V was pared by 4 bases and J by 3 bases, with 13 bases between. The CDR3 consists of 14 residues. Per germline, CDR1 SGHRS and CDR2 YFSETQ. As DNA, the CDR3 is TGCGCCAGCAGCGTGGTCGAAGCGGAAGAGACCCAGTACTTC. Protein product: CASSVVEAEETQYF.

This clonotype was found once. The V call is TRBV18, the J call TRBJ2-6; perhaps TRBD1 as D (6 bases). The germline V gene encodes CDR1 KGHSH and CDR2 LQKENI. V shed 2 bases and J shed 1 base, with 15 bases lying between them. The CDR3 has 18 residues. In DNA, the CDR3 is TGTGCCAGCTCACCAAGGGCAGGGGCAAGGTCTGGGGCCAACGTCCTGACTTTC. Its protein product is CASSPRAGARSGANVLTF.

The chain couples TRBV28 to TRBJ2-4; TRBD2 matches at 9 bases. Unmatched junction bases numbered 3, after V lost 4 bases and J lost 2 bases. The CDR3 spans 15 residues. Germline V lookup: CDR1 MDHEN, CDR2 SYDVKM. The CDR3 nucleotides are TGTGCCAGCAGTTCTAGCGGGGTTACCAAAAACATTCAGTACTTC. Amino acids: CASSSSGVTKNIQYF.

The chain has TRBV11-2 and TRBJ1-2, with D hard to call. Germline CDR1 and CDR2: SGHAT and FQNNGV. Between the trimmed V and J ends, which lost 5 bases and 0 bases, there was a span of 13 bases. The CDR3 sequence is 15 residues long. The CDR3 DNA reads TGTGCCAGCAGCACCCCAGGAGGAGCTAACTATGGCTACACCTTC. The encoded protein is CASSTPGGANYGYTF.

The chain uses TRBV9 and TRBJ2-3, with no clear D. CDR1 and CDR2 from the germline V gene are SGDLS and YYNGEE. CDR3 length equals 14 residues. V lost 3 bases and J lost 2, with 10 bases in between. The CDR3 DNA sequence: TGTGCCAGCAGCGCCCGCTCCAACACAGATACGCAGTATTTT. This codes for CASSARSNTDTQYF.

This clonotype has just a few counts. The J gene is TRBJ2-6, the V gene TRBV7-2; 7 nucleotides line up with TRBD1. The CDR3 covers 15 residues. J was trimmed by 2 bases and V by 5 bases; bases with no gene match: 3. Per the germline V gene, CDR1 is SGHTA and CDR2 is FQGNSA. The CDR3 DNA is TGTGCCAGCAGCCGAGGGGGCGCTGGGGCCAACGTCCTGACTTTC. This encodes CASSRGGAGANVLTF.

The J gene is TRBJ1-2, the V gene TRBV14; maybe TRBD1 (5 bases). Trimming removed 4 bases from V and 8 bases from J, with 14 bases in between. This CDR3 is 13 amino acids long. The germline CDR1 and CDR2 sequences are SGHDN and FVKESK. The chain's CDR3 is CASSPAGGLGYTF. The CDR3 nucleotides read TGTGCCAGCAGCCCGGCGGGGGGTCTCGGCTACACCTTC.

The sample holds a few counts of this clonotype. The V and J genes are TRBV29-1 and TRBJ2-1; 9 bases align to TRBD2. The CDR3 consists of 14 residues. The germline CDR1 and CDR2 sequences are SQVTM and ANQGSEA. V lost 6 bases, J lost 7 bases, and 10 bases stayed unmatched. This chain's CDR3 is CSVAPGLALNEQFF. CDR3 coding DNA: TGCAGCGTCGCTCCGGGACTAGCATTGAATGAGCAGTTCTTC.

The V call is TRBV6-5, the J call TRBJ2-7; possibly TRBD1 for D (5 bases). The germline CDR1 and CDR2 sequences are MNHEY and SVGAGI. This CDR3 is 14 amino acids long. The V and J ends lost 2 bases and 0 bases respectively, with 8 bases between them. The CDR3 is CASSYTRVSYEQYF. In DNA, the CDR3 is TGTGCCAGCAGTTACACCAGGGTCTCCTACGAGCAGTACTTC.

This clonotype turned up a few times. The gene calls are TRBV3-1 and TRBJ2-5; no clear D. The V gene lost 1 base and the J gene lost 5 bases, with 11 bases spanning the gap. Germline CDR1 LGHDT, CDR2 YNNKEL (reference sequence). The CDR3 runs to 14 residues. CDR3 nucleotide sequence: TGTGCCAGCAGCCAAGTCTCTGGGGTCGAGACCCAGTACTTC. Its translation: CASSQVSGVETQYF.

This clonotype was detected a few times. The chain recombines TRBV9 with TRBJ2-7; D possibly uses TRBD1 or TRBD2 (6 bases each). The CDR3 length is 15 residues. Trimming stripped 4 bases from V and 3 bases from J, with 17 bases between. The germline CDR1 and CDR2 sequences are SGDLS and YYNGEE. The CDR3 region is CASSPSGGTHYEQYF. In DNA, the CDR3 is TGTGCCAGCAGCCCCTCCGGGGGCACCCACTACGAGCAGTACTTC.

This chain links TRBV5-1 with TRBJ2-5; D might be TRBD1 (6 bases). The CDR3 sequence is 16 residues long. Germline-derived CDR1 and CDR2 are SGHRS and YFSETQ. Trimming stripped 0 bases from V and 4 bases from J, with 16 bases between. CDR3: CASSLDVQGWAETQYF. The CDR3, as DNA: TGCGCCAGCAGCTTGGACGTACAGGGATGGGCAGAGACCCAGTACTTC.

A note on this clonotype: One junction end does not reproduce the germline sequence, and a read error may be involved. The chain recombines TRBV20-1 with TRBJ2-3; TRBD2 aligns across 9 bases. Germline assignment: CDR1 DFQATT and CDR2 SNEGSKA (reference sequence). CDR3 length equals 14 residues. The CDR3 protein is CSARDGRGGDMQYF. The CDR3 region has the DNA TGCAGTGCTAGAGATGGGCGGGGGGGAGATATGCAGTATTTT.

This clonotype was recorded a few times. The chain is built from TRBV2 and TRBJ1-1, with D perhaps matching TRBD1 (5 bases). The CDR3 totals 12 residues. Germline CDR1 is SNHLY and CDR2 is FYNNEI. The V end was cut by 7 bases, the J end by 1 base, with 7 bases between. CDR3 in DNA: TGTGCCAGCACCGACAGGAACACTGAAGCTTTCTTT. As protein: CASTDRNTEAFF.

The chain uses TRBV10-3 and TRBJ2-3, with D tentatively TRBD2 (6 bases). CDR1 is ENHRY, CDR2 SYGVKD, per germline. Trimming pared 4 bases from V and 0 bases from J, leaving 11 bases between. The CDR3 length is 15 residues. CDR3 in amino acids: CAISGGSGSTDTQYF. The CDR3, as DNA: TGTGCCATCAGTGGGGGTAGCGGAAGCACAGATACGCAGTATTTT.

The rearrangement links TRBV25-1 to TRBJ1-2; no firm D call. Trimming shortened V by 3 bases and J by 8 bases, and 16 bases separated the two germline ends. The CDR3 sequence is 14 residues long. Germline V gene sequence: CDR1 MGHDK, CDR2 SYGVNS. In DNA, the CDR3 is TGTGCCAGCAGTGACCTCACGCGGGGAGGCGGCTACACCTTC. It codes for CASSDLTRGGGYTF.